These 3 T cell receptor beta chains originate from one sample sequenced in a study of T cell clonality in common variable immunodeficiency. Study results and caveats: In common variable immunodeficiency, TCR beta chains reportedly carried fewer deletions and N-nucleotide insertions.

Antigens for these TCRs are unknown. Libraries were prepared by immunoSEQ multiplex PCR; TCRdb keeps only in-frame clonotypes and omits some of them. The sample holds 30,000 to 35,000 clones, and no clone turns up only once. Sequences were obtained from peripheral blood mononuclear cells. Receptor source: a human donor with common variable immunodeficiency.

This clone was counted ten times or more. Sequencing ends 3 residues short of the CDR3 end; the germline J gene provides the rest. The V and J genes are TRBV30 and TRBJ1-2, with D possibly being TRBD1 (6 bases). The CDR3 sequence is 11 residues long. The V gene's germline CDR1 is GTSNPN and CDR2 SVGIG (reference sequence). The CDR3 DNA, read in part, is TGTGCCTGGAGCCCAGGGGAAGGC. Protein: CAWSPGEG. The CDR3 in full is CAWSPGEGYTF.

This clone was seen ten or more times. Sequencing ends 3 residues short of the CDR3 end; the germline J gene provides the rest. This chain links TRBV5-1 with TRBJ2-3; D gene uncertain. Germline V gene data show CDR1 as SGHRS and CDR2 as YFSETQ. Trimming took 1 base from V and 0 from J, leaving 6 bases between them. The CDR3 has 14 amino acids. The CDR3 sequence: CASSLSGSTDTQYF. The CDR3 DNA, read in part, is TGCGCCAGCAGCTTGTCCGGTAGCACAGATACG. The full variable domain, with the rest looked up from reference TRBV5-1 and TRBJ2-3, is KAGVTQTPRYLIKTRGQQVTLSCSPISGHRSVSWYQQTPGQGLQFLFEYFSETQRNKGNFPGRFSGRQFSNSRSEMNVSTLELGDSALYLCASSLSGSTDTQYFGPGTRLTVL.

This clone showed up just a few times. The read finishes 3 residues shy of the CDR3 end, and the germline J gene is used to complete it. V and J are TRBV7-2 and TRBJ2-3; TRBD2 matches 7 bases. The germline CDR1 and CDR2 sequences are SGHTA and FQGNSA. The CDR3 loop spans 14 amino acids. V lost 7 bases, J lost 4 bases, and 8 bases stayed unmatched. The CDR3 DNA, read in part, is TGTGCCAGCACCTCCGGCGGGAGTGCAGATACG. It is translated as CASTSGGSADT. The CDR3 in full is CASTSGGSADTQYF.